This entry concerns a single T cell receptor (beta chain). Assay used: immunoSEQ multiplex PCR; TCRdb lists only in-frame clones, some missing. The sample holds about 180,000 clones; 80% to 85% are singletons and the top ten take roughly 14%. The V gene's germline CDR1 is MNHEY and CDR2 SMNVEV (reference sequence). CDR3 length: 15 amino acids. J lost 7 bases, V lost 5 bases, and 14 bases had no gene match. This sample is part of a study of blood T cell repertoires in COVID-19. The origin of this receptor is a man between 18 and 35 years old with active or convalescent COVID-19. The genes are TRBV27 and TRBJ2-7, with 7 bases identical to TRBD1. Source material: peripheral blood. CDR3 in DNA: TGTGCCAGCAGTCGCACGTTCGACAGGGTTTGGGAGCAGTACTTC. As protein: CASSRTFDRVWEQYF.